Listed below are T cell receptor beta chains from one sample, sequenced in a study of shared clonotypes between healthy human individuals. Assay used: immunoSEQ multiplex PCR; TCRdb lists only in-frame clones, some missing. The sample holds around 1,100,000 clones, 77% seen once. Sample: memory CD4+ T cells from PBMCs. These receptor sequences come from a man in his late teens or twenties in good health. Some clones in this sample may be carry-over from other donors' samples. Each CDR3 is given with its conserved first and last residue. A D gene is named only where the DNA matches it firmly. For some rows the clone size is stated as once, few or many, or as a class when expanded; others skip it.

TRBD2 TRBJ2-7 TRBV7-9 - CASSFTSGSYEQYF TGTGCCAGCAGCTTTACTAGCGGGAGCTACGAGCAGTACTTC
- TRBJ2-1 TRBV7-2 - CASSLEIGLGHNEQFF TGTGCCAGCAGCTTAGAGATAGGATTGGGGCACAATGAGCAGTTCTTC
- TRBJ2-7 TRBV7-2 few CASSSPYEQYF TGTGCCAGCAGCTCCCCCTACGAGCAGTACTTC
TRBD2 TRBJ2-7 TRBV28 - CASSPASGRGYEQYF TGCGCCAGCAGTCCGGCTAGCGGGAGGGGCTACGAGCAGTACTTC
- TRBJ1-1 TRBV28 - CASTLRGTEAFF TGTGCCAGCACCCTACGGGGGACTGAAGCTTTCTTT
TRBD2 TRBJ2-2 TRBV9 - CASSASGRNTGELFF TGTGCCAGCAGCGCTAGCGGGAGAAACACCGGGGAGCTGTTTTTT
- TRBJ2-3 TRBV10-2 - CASSEADTQYF TGCGCCAGCAGTGAAGCAGATACGCAGTATTTT
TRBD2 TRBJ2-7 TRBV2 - CASSGGGSGAVTREQYF TGTGCCAGCAGTGGAGGTGGTAGCGGGGCGGTCACTCGGGAGCAGTACTTC
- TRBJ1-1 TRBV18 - CASSTHPPGTDTEAFF TGTGCCAGCTCAACCCACCCCCCTGGTACGGACACTGAAGCTTTCTTT
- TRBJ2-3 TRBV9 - CASSDESDAQYF TGTGCCAGCAGCGACGAGTCAGATGCGCAGTATTTT
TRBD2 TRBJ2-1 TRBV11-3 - CASSLAGVSYNEQFF TGTGCCAGCAGCTTGGCGGGAGTCTCCTACAATGAGCAGTTCTTC
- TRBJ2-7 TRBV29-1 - CSVVSPNSLVYEQYF TGCAGCGTTGTTTCCCCGAACAGTTTAGTCTACGAGCAGTACTTC
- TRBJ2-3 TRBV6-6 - CASRERPPDTQYF TGTGCCAGCAGGGAGCGCCCCCCAGATACGCAGTATTTT
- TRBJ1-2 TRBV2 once CASSEDRAEGYGYTF TGTGCCAGCAGTGAAGATCGGGCAGAAGGCTATGGCTACACCTTC
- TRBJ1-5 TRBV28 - CASIGDRQPQHF TGTGCCAGCATAGGGGATAGGCAGCCCCAGCATTTT
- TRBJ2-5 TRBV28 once CASSVGGAKETQYF TGTGCCAGCAGTGTTGGAGGGGCGAAAGAGACCCAGTACTTC
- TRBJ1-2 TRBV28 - CASSLTAWRSGYTF TGTGCCAGCAGTTTAACAGCCTGGCGGTCAGGCTACACCTTC
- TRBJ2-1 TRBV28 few CASSPRGYREQFF TGTGCCAGCAGTCCTCGAGGGTATCGCGAGCAGTTCTTC
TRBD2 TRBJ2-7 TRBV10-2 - CASSVLAGDHEQYF TGCGCCAGCAGTGTCCTAGCGGGAGACCACGAGCAGTACTTC
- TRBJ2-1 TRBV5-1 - CASSFLPGSNEQFF TGCGCCAGCAGCTTTTTGCCAGGCAGTAATGAGCAGTTCTTC
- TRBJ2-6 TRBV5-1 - CASSRWALGTGANVLTF TGCGCCAGCAGTCGTTGGGCATTAGGGACTGGGGCCAACGTCCTGACTTTC
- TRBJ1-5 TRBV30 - CAWSTAGGPQHF TGTGCCTGGAGTACCGCAGGAGGGCCCCAGCATTTT
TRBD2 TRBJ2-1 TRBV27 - CASSRLTGGRTNEQFF TGTGCCAGCAGCCGCCTGACGGGAGGGAGGACCAATGAGCAGTTCTTC
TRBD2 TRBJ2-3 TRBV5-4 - CASSPRTSGSLDTQYF TGTGCCAGCAGCCCCAGGACTAGCGGGAGTCTGGATACGCAGTATTTT
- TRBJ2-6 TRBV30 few CAWSLGHRGANVLTF TGTGCCTGGAGCCTGGGACACCGAGGGGCCAACGTCCTGACTTTC
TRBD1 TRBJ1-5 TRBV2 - CASSEALDRGNQPQHF TGTGCCAGCAGTGAAGCATTGGACAGGGGTAATCAGCCCCAGCATTTT
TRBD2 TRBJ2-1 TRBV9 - CASSVVGGLADEQFF TGTGCCAGCAGCGTAGTCGGGGGGTTGGCGGATGAGCAGTTCTTC
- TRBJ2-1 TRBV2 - CASGTVEQFF TGTGCCAGCGGAACCGTAGAGCAGTTCTTC
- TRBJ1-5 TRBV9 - CASSVSATYNQPQHF TGTGCCAGCAGCGTATCCGCGACGTATAATCAGCCCCAGCATTTT
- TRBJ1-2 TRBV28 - CASHGGVDYGYTF TGTGCCAGTCACGGCGGTGTGGACTATGGCTACACCTTC
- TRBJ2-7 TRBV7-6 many CASSPQGTYEQYF TGTGCCAGCAGCCCCCAGGGGACCTACGAGCAGTACTTC
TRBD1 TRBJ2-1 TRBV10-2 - CASIDGTGGRSYNEQFF TGCGCCAGCATCGATGGGACAGGGGGGAGGTCCTACAATGAGCAGTTCTTC
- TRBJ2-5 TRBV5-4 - CASSFGVETQYF TGTGCCAGCAGCTTTGGGGTGGAGACCCAGTACTTC
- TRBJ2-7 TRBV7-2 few CASSLRSGEFYEQYF TGTGCCAGCAGCTTAAGGAGCGGAGAGTTCTACGAGCAGTACTTC
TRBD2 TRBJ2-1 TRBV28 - CATNGLAGYNEQFF TGTGCCACAAATGGACTAGCGGGGTACAATGAGCAGTTCTTC
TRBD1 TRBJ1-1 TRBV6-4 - CASRGQGNVGTEAFF TGTGCCAGCAGGGGACAGGGTAATGTGGGCACTGAAGCTTTCTTT
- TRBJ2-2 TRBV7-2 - CASSLTRANTGELFF TGTGCCAGCAGCTTAACCAGGGCGAACACCGGGGAGCTGTTTTTT